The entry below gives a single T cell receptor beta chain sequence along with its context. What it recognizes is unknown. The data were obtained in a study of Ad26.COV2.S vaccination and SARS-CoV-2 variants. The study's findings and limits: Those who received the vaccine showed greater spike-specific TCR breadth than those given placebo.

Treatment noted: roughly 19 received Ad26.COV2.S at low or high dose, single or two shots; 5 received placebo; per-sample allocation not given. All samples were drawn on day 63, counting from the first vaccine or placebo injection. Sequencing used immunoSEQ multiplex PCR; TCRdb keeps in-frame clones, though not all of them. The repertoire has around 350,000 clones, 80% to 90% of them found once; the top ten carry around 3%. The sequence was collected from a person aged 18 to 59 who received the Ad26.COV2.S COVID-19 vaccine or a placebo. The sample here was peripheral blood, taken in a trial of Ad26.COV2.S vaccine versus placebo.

The CDR3 loop reads CASSQGGWTNYGYTF. CDR3 nucleotides: TGTGCCAGCAGCCAAGGCGGGTGGACCAACTATGGCTACACCTTC. This chain links TRBV3-1 (or the pseudogene TRBV3-2) with TRBJ1-2, with D unresolved. V lost 1 base and J lost 2, with 11 bases in between. CDR1 and CDR2 from the germline V gene are LGHDT and YNNKEL (reference sequence). This CDR3 spans 15 amino acids.